The 7 T cell receptor beta chains below were found in one sample sequenced in a study of blood T cell repertoires in COVID-19. Assay used: immunoSEQ multiplex PCR; TCRdb lists only in-frame clones, some missing. The sample includes about 150,000 clones, about 90% of them seen just once. Specimen: peripheral blood. All receptors derive from a man aged 60-69 years with active or convalescent COVID-19.

This clone came up a few times. The gene calls are TRBV27 and TRBJ1-2; TRBD1 matches 10 bases. This CDR3 region has 15 residues. V shed 5 bases, J shed 8 bases, and the junction held 11 bases outside the gene matches. Germline assignment: CDR1 MNHEY and CDR2 SMNVEV (reference sequence). For the CDR3, the DNA is TGTGCCAGCAGTAGCCCTGGGACAGGGGAGGACGGCTACACCTTC. Translating it yields CASSSPGTGEDGYTF.

The J gene is TRBJ2-1, the V gene TRBV14; 10 bases agree with TRBD2. From germline, CDR1 is SGHDN and CDR2 FVKESK. Trimming cost V 1 base and J 7 bases; bases outside gene matches: 4. This CDR3 spans 15 amino acids. The CDR3 is CASSQGLAGANEQFF. The CDR3 DNA reads TGTGCCAGCAGCCAAGGGCTAGCGGGAGCTAATGAGCAGTTCTTC.

The V gene is TRBV24-1, the J gene TRBJ1-5; perhaps TRBD1 as D (5 bases). The V and J ends lost 8 bases and 4 bases respectively, with 11 bases between them. This CDR3 has 13 residues. The germline gives CDR1 KGHDR, CDR2 SFDVKD. The DNA of the CDR3 is TGTGCCACCACCCAGGGTATTAATCAGCCCCAGCATTTT. It is translated as CATTQGINQPQHF.

This chain connects TRBV5-4 to TRBJ2-3; 12 bases agree with TRBD1. J was trimmed by 0 bases and V by 4 bases; bases with no gene match: 12. The germline CDR1 and CDR2 sequences are SGHNT and YYREEE (reference sequence). The CDR3 spans 19 residues. CDR3 region: CASSGTGGGGGFSTDTQYF. The CDR3 DNA sequence: TGTGCCAGCAGCGGGACAGGGGGCGGCGGGGGGTTTAGCACAGATACGCAGTATTTT.

This rearrangement joins TRBV27 to TRBJ2-7; D is unresolved. The CDR3 spans 13 residues. CDR1 and CDR2 (germline): MNHEY, SMNVEV (reference sequence). Trimming pared 5 bases from V and 2 bases from J, leaving 10 bases between. CDR3 sequence: CASSPKLAYEQYF. In DNA, the CDR3 is TGTGCCAGCAGTCCGAAACTTGCCTACGAGCAGTACTTC.

V is TRBV28 and J is TRBJ1-1; 8 positions agree with TRBD1. The CDR3 runs 13 residues. CDR1 and CDR2 from the germline V gene are MDHEN and SYDVKM. The V gene end was trimmed by 6 bases and the J gene end by 5 bases; junction bases not matched to a gene: 5. CDR3 coding DNA: TGTGCCAGCAGAAGACAGGGGCGGACTGAAGCTTTCTTT. Amino acids: CASRRQGRTEAFF.

J is TRBJ1-6 and V is TRBV9; D might be TRBD1 (6 bases). Trimming left V 4 bases short and J 0 bases short, with 14 bases between. Germline lookup yields CDR1 SGDLS and CDR2 YYNGEE. The CDR3 is 17 residues long. The CDR3 region has the DNA TGTGCCAGCAGCTCAGGGGACGGGAACTCCTATAATTCACCCCTCCACTTT. Translating it yields CASSSGDGNSYNSPLHF.